The T cell receptor (beta chain) described here comes from a study of cytomegalovirus exposure and HLA in healthy donors. The study, taken as a whole, reports: An analysis that was carried out later associated fewer than 20,000 TCR beta sequences with HLA alleles at 0.05 false discovery rate. As was reported, the HLA-A and HLA-B alleles of most subjects were accurately predicted from TCR beta sequences.

Worth noting for this clone: Its cognate antigen is unknown.

The germline V and J ends were trimmed by 0 bases and 1 base, with 8 bases remaining between them. CDR1 and CDR2 (germline): SGDLS, YYNGEE. The CDR3 is made up of 15 amino acids. PCR used 60 Vbeta primers and 13 Jbeta primers. Produced via immunoSEQ multiplex PCR; TCRdb's table is partial and in-frame only. The table lists roughly 140,000 clones, over 70% of them singletons. The sample taken for sequencing was PBMCs. This chain links TRBV9 with TRBJ2-1, with a possible D match to TRBD1 (6 bases). This clonotype was obtained from a woman aged 40 to 50 in good health and CMV-seropositive. The CDR3 here is CASSVGGPSYNEQFF. The CDR3 bases are TGTGCCAGCAGCGTAGGGGGGCCGTCCTACAATGAGCAGTTCTTC.